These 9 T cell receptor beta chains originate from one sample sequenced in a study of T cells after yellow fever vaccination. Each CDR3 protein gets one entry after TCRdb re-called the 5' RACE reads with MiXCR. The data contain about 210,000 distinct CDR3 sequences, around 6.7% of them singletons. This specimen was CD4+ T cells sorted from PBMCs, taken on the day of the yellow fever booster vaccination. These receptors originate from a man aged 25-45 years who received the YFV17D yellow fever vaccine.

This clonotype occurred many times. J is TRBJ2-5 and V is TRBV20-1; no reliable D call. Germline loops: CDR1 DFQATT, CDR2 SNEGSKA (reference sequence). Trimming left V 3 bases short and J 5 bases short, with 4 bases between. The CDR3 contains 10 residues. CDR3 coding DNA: TGCAGTGCTAGTTATGAGACCCAGTACTTC. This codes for CSASYETQYF.

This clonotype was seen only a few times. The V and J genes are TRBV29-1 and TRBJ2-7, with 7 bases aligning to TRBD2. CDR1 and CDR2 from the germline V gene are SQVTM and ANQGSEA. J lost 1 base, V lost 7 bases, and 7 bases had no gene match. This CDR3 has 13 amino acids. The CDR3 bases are TGCAGCGGTATACTAGCGTCATCCTACGAGCAGTACTTC. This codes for CSGILASSYEQYF.

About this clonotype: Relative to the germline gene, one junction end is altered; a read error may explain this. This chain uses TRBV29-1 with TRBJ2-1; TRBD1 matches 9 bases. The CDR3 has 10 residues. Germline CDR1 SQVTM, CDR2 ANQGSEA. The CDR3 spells CSVTGTGPSF. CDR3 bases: TGCAGCGTCACCGGGACAGGGCCCTCTTTC.

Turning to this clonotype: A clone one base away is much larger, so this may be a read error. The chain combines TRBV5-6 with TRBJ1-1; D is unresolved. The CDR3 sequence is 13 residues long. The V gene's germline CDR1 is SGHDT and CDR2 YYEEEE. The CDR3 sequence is CGSSFLLNTEAFF. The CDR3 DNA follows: TGTGGCAGCAGCTTCTTGCTGAACACTGAAGCTTTCTTT.

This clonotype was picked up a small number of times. This CDR3 reads CASSVDRDTEAFF. CDR3 coding DNA: TGTGCCAGTAGTGTCGACAGGGACACTGAAGCTTTCTTT. The rearrangement links TRBV19 to TRBJ1-1, with 7 bases that match TRBD1. The length of the CDR3 is 13 residues. Unmatched junction bases numbered 3, after V lost 5 bases and J lost 3 bases. Germline V gives CDR1 LNHDA, CDR2 SQIVND (reference sequence).

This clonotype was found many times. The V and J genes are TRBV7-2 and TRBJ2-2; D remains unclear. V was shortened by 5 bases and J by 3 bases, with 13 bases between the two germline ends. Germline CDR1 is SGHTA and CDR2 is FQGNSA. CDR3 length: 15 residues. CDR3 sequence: CASSPVGTHTGELFF. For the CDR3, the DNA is TGTGCCAGCAGCCCCGTTGGCACCCACACCGGGGAGCTGTTTTTT.

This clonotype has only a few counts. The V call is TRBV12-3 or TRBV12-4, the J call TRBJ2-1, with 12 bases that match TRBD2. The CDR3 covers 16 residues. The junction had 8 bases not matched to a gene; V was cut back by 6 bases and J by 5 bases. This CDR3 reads CASSPGLAGLHNEQFF. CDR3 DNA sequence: TGTGCCAGCAGCCCAGGACTAGCGGGGTTACACAATGAGCAGTTCTTC.

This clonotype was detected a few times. This CDR3 reads CASSFGGGAEAFF. In DNA form, the CDR3 reads TGTGCCAGCAGTTTTGGGGGGGGGGCTGAAGCTTTCTTT. The chain joins TRBV27 to TRBJ1-1, with a tentative D call TRBD1 (5 bases). The ends were cut back, 3 bases at V and 6 bases at J, with 11 bases in the middle. The CDR3 loop spans 13 amino acids. Germline V CDR1 and CDR2: MNHEY, SMNVEV (reference sequence).

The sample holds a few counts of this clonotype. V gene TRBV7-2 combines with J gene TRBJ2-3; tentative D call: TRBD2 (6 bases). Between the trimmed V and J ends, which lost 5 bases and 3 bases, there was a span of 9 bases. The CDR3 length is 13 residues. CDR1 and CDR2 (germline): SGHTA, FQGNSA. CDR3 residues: CASSRELTDTQYF. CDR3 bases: TGTGCCAGCAGCCGGGAGCTTACAGATACGCAGTATTTT. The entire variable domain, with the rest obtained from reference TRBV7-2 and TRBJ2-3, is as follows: GAGVSQSPSNKVTEKGKDVELRCDPISGHTALYWYRQSLGQGLEFLIYFQGNSAPDKSGLPSDRFSAERTGGSVSTLTIQRTQQEDSAVYLCASSRELTDTQYFGPGTRLTVL.